The rows below give T cell receptor beta chains drawn from one sample of a study of response to subunit inactivated influenza vaccine. TCRdb re-analysed the RT-PCR reads in MiXCR, keeping a single row per CDR3 protein. The sample lists 650,000 to 700,000 distinct CDR3 sequences, 15% to 19% seen once, with approximately 10% in the top ten. Sequenced material: PBMCs from blood, taken about 11 days after vaccination. Receptor source: a man aged 45-65 years who received an inactivated influenza vaccine. CDR3s include the opening cysteine and the closing phenylalanine or tryptophan. Each record gives: V gene, clone size, D gene, J gene, CDR3 protein, CDR3 DNA. A D gene is named only where the DNA matches it firmly. A clone size is listed for some rows: how often the clone was seen (once, few, many), or a class if it is expanded.

V gene: TRBV4-2; clone size: NA; D gene: NA; J gene: TRBJ1-2; CDR3 protein: CASSPDRNGYTF; CDR3 DNA: TGTGCCAGCAGCCCCGACAGGAATGGCTACACCTTC
V gene: TRBV7-6; clone size: NA; D gene: NA; J gene: TRBJ1-4; CDR3 protein: CASSKRVTGTNHEKLFF; CDR3 DNA: TGTGCCAGCAGCAAAAGGGTCACCGGGACTAATCATGAAAAACTGTTTTTT
V gene: TRBV20-1; clone size: NA; D gene: NA; J gene: TRBJ1-2; CDR3 protein: CSARTGNNYGYTF; CDR3 DNA: TGCAGTGCTAGGACGGGGAACAACTATGGCTACACCTTC
V gene: TRBV4-3; clone size: few; D gene: TRBD2; J gene: TRBJ2-1; CDR3 protein: CASSQLWTSGTYNEQFF; CDR3 DNA: TGCGCCAGCAGCCAACTATGGACTAGCGGGACCTACAATGAGCAGTTCTTC
V gene: TRBV29-1; clone size: few; D gene: NA; J gene: TRBJ2-2; CDR3 protein: CSVQREPGGELFF; CDR3 DNA: TGCAGCGTTCAGAGGGAACCGGGCGGGGAGCTGTTTTTT
V gene: TRBV6-2/TRBV6-3; clone size: few; D gene: NA; J gene: TRBJ1-2; CDR3 protein: CASTGGYGGYTF; CDR3 DNA: TGTGCCAGCACTGGAGGGTACGGCGGCTACACCTTC
V gene: TRBV27; clone size: NA; D gene: TRBD1; J gene: TRBJ1-2; CDR3 protein: CASSWGQGSYGYTF; CDR3 DNA: TGTGCCAGCAGTTGGGGACAGGGGTCTTATGGCTACACCTTC
V gene: TRBV6-1; clone size: NA; D gene: NA; J gene: TRBJ1-2; CDR3 protein: CASSHPGPRLVYGYTF; CDR3 DNA: TGTGCCAGCAGTCATCCGGGACCCCGGCTTGTCTATGGCTACACCTTC
V gene: TRBV20-1; clone size: NA; D gene: NA; J gene: TRBJ2-7; CDR3 protein: CSASLGDEQYF; CDR3 DNA: TGCAGTGCTAGTCTGGGGGACGAGCAGTACTTC
V gene: TRBV11-2; clone size: many; D gene: TRBD2; J gene: TRBJ2-1; CDR3 protein: CASSLGGGQFF; CDR3 DNA: TGTGCCAGCAGCTTAGGGGGGGGGCAGTTCTTC
V gene: TRBV5-5; clone size: many; D gene: NA; J gene: TRBJ1-2; CDR3 protein: CASSLGGGYGYTF; CDR3 DNA: TGTGCCAGCAGTTTAGGGGGTGGGTATGGCTACACCTTC
V gene: TRBV9; clone size: few; D gene: TRBD1; J gene: TRBJ2-6; CDR3 protein: CASSGTGTGLSGANVLTF; CDR3 DNA: TGTGCCAGCAGCGGAACCGGGACAGGACTCTCTGGGGCCAACGTCCTGACTTTC
V gene: TRBV12-3/TRBV12-4; clone size: few; D gene: TRBD1; J gene: TRBJ1-6; CDR3 protein: CASRPQRTGEDSPLHF; CDR3 DNA: TGTGCCAGCAGACCCCAAAGGACAGGGGAGGATTCACCCCTCCACTTT
V gene: TRBV7-8; clone size: few; D gene: TRBD1; J gene: TRBJ1-1; CDR3 protein: CASSLYPRGDTEAFF; CDR3 DNA: TGTGCCAGCAGCTTATATCCCAGGGGGGACACTGAAGCTTTCTTT
V gene: TRBV3-1; clone size: NA; D gene: NA; J gene: TRBJ2-1; CDR3 protein: CASSITGSSYNEQFF; CDR3 DNA: TGTGCCAGCTCAATAACAGGGAGCTCCTACAATGAGCAGTTCTTC
V gene: TRBV24-1; clone size: NA; D gene: NA; J gene: TRBJ2-2; CDR3 protein: CATSDLPLRGSNTGELFF; CDR3 DNA: TGTGCCACCAGTGATTTGCCGTTGAGGGGGTCGAACACCGGGGAGCTGTTTTTT
V gene: TRBV15; clone size: few; D gene: NA; J gene: TRBJ2-3; CDR3 protein: CATSRSVTLLTDTQYF; CDR3 DNA: TGTGCCACCAGCAGATCGGTGACACTACTCACAGATACGCAGTATTTT
V gene: TRBV12-3/TRBV12-4; clone size: few; D gene: NA; J gene: TRBJ2-7; CDR3 protein: CASSPGGVGEQYF; CDR3 DNA: TGTGCCAGCTCCCCTGGGGGAGTGGGTGAGCAGTACTTC
V gene: TRBV20-1; clone size: NA; D gene: TRBD2; J gene: TRBJ2-3; CDR3 protein: CSARPTSGPLDTQYF; CDR3 DNA: TGCAGTGCTAGACCCACTAGCGGACCGTTGGATACGCAGTATTTT
V gene: TRBV7-9; clone size: NA; D gene: NA; J gene: TRBJ2-7; CDR3 protein: CASSLGTHYEQYF; CDR3 DNA: TGTGCCAGCAGCTTAGGGACACACTACGAGCAGTACTTC
V gene: TRBV6-1; clone size: NA; D gene: NA; J gene: TRBJ1-1; CDR3 protein: CASRAGPRTEAFF; CDR3 DNA: TGTGCCAGCAGGGCGGGGCCTCGGACTGAAGCTTTCTTT
V gene: TRBV12-3/TRBV12-4; clone size: few; D gene: TRBD1; J gene: TRBJ2-4; CDR3 protein: CASSPGTGPKNIQYF; CDR3 DNA: TGTGCCAGCAGCCCCGGGACAGGACCTAAAAACATTCAGTACTTC
V gene: TRBV20-1; clone size: NA; D gene: TRBD1; J gene: TRBJ2-7; CDR3 protein: CSATRDSRGGDGQYF; CDR3 DNA: TGCAGTGCTACCCGGGACAGCCGGGGTGGCGACGGGCAGTACTTC
V gene: TRBV5-1; clone size: few; D gene: TRBD2; J gene: TRBJ2-1; CDR3 protein: CASGLTSGSYNEQFF; CDR3 DNA: TGCGCCAGCGGGCTGACTAGCGGGTCCTACAATGAGCAGTTCTTC
V gene: TRBV11-2; clone size: NA; D gene: TRBD2; J gene: TRBJ2-3; CDR3 protein: CASSLVPGLAGEDTQYF; CDR3 DNA: TGTGCCAGCAGCTTAGTTCCGGGACTAGCGGGAGAAGATACGCAGTATTTT
V gene: TRBV25-1; clone size: NA; D gene: TRBD1; J gene: TRBJ1-2; CDR3 protein: CASRDRGGDNYGYTF; CDR3 DNA: TGTGCCAGCCGGGACAGGGGAGGGGATAACTATGGCTACACCTTC
V gene: TRBV5-1; clone size: few; D gene: NA; J gene: TRBJ2-3; CDR3 protein: CASSGGASTDTQYF; CDR3 DNA: TGCGCCAGCAGTGGAGGGGCTAGCACAGATACGCAGTATTTT
V gene: TRBV4-1; clone size: NA; D gene: TRBD1; J gene: TRBJ1-5; CDR3 protein: CASSQTTGRNQPQHF; CDR3 DNA: TGCGCCAGCAGCCAAACGACAGGGCGAAATCAGCCCCAGCATTTT
V gene: TRBV3-1; clone size: NA; D gene: TRBD2; J gene: TRBJ2-1; CDR3 protein: CASSQEGRSGRASGSEQFF; CDR3 DNA: TGTGCCAGCAGCCAAGAAGGTCGTAGCGGGAGGGCCAGTGGCAGTGAGCAGTTCTTC
V gene: TRBV29-1; clone size: few; D gene: TRBD2; J gene: TRBJ2-4; CDR3 protein: CSVVTSGRANIQYF; CDR3 DNA: TGCAGCGTAGTGACTAGCGGGAGGGCGAACATTCAGTACTTC
V gene: TRBV7-9; clone size: many; D gene: NA; J gene: TRBJ2-3; CDR3 protein: CASSRADTQYF; CDR3 DNA: TGTGCCAGCAGCCGGGCGGATACGCAGTATTTT
V gene: TRBV5-1; clone size: many; D gene: NA; J gene: TRBJ1-4; CDR3 protein: CASSPGSATNEKLFF; CDR3 DNA: TGCGCCAGCAGCCCAGGGTCCGCAACTAATGAAAAACTGTTTTTT
V gene: TRBV16; clone size: NA; D gene: NA; J gene: TRBJ2-7; CDR3 protein: CASSRIDRTGVSEQYF; CDR3 DNA: TGTGCCAGCAGCCGCATAGACAGGACCGGCGTCTCCGAGCAGTACTTC
V gene: TRBV6-2/TRBV6-3; clone size: NA; D gene: NA; J gene: TRBJ2-5; CDR3 protein: CASSYSYLGRETQYF; CDR3 DNA: TGTGCCAGCAGTTACTCGTATTTGGGGCGAGAGACCCAGTACTTC
V gene: TRBV28; clone size: few; D gene: TRBD2; J gene: TRBJ2-1; CDR3 protein: CASRRPGLAINEQFF; CDR3 DNA: TGTGCCAGCAGGAGACCGGGACTAGCGATTAATGAGCAGTTCTTC
V gene: TRBV7-9; clone size: NA; D gene: TRBD2; J gene: TRBJ2-7; CDR3 protein: CASSPSASGIRYEQYF; CDR3 DNA: TGTGCCAGCAGCCCTAGTGCTAGCGGGATACGCTACGAGCAGTACTTC
V gene: TRBV7-2; clone size: NA; D gene: TRBD2; J gene: TRBJ2-1; CDR3 protein: CASSSGLAGGWEQFF; CDR3 DNA: TGTGCCAGCAGCTCGGGACTAGCGGGAGGGTGGGAGCAGTTCTTC
V gene: TRBV27; clone size: many; D gene: TRBD2; J gene: TRBJ2-7; CDR3 protein: CASSFLLAGVGEQYF; CDR3 DNA: TGTGCCAGCAGTTTCCTACTAGCGGGGGTTGGGGAGCAGTACTTC
V gene: TRBV13; clone size: NA; D gene: NA; J gene: TRBJ2-7; CDR3 protein: CASSLTRRQASYEQYF; CDR3 DNA: TGTGCCAGCAGCTTAACCCGCAGGCAGGCCTCCTACGAGCAGTACTTC
V gene: TRBV18; clone size: once; D gene: TRBD2; J gene: TRBJ2-5; CDR3 protein: CASSPLASGHQETQYF; CDR3 DNA: TGTGCCAGCTCACCACTGGCTAGCGGACACCAAGAGACCCAGTACTTC
V gene: TRBV7-8; clone size: few; D gene: NA; J gene: TRBJ2-3; CDR3 protein: CASRFKFGSTDTQYF; CDR3 DNA: TGTGCCAGCAGGTTTAAGTTCGGTAGCACAGATACGCAGTATTTT
V gene: TRBV19; clone size: few; D gene: NA; J gene: TRBJ2-7; CDR3 protein: CASSIQPFVTYEQYF; CDR3 DNA: TGTGCCAGTAGTATACAACCCTTCGTAACCTACGAGCAGTACTTC
V gene: TRBV5-1; clone size: few; D gene: NA; J gene: TRBJ2-7; CDR3 protein: CASSLTTGEQYF; CDR3 DNA: TGCGCCAGCAGCTTGACGACAGGCGAGCAGTACTTC
V gene: TRBV5-1; clone size: many; D gene: NA; J gene: TRBJ1-1; CDR3 protein: CASSIGMNTEAFF; CDR3 DNA: TGCGCCAGCAGCATAGGTATGAACACTGAAGCTTTCTTT
V gene: TRBV2; clone size: NA; D gene: NA; J gene: TRBJ1-1; CDR3 protein: CASSETGTEAFF; CDR3 DNA: TGTGCCAGCAGTGAGACTGGGACTGAAGCTTTCTTT
V gene: TRBV5-1; clone size: many; D gene: TRBD1; J gene: TRBJ1-2; CDR3 protein: CASREAGQGLGGYTF; CDR3 DNA: TGCGCCAGCAGAGAAGCGGGACAGGGCCTTGGAGGCTACACCTTC
V gene: TRBV18; clone size: few; D gene: NA; J gene: TRBJ2-7; CDR3 protein: CASSPLAGTPYEQYF; CDR3 DNA: TGTGCCAGCTCACCCCTTGCGGGGACACCTTACGAGCAGTACTTC
V gene: TRBV4-3; clone size: few; D gene: NA; J gene: TRBJ2-3; CDR3 protein: CASSQDRTRTDTQYF; CDR3 DNA: TGCGCCAGCAGCCAAGATAGAACTAGAACAGATACGCAGTATTTT
V gene: TRBV14; clone size: NA; D gene: TRBD2; J gene: TRBJ2-7; CDR3 protein: CASSQTPWNGREDFYEQYF; CDR3 DNA: TGTGCCAGCAGCCAAACTCCTTGGAATGGGCGGGAGGATTTTTACGAGCAGTACTTC
V gene: TRBV27; clone size: many; D gene: NA; J gene: TRBJ2-5; CDR3 protein: CASSLLGDSNQETQYF; CDR3 DNA: TGTGCCAGCAGTTTATTAGGTGACTCGAACCAAGAGACCCAGTACTTC
V gene: TRBV5-1; clone size: few; D gene: NA; J gene: TRBJ1-1; CDR3 protein: CASRPSVGGVTEAFF; CDR3 DNA: TGCGCCAGCAGACCGAGTGTGGGGGGTGTCACTGAAGCTTTCTTT
V gene: TRBV5-1; clone size: NA; D gene: TRBD2; J gene: TRBJ2-1; CDR3 protein: CASSPGLAGGAEQFF; CDR3 DNA: TGCGCCAGCAGCCCCGGACTAGCGGGGGGTGCTGAGCAGTTCTTC
V gene: TRBV12-3/TRBV12-4; clone size: NA; D gene: TRBD1; J gene: TRBJ2-2; CDR3 protein: CASRLGQGRFTGELFF; CDR3 DNA: TGTGCCAGCAGACTAGGACAGGGACGGTTCACCGGGGAGCTGTTTTTT